The 26 T cell receptor beta chains reported below all come from one sample, sequenced in a study of immune cell composition in non-small cell lung cancer (dated by TCRdb to the late 2010s). Library preparation was by the immunoSEQ multiplex PCR assay. The immuneACCESS repertoire file appears here via TCRdb, limited to in-frame rearrangements. These files lack a portion of the clones; in checked studies, under half of the deficit traces to unresolved V genes, and the cause of the others is not known. This sample comprises some 9,200 clones, almost 70% of them detected only once. The ten largest clonotypes hold around 10% of the sample. The sequencing sample was made of lung tumor tissue. Receptor source: a human donor with non-small cell lung cancer.

This clone was picked up a small number of times. J is TRBJ2-3 and V is TRBV5-1; a weak D match, TRBD2 (5 bases). Germline V lookup: CDR1 SGHRS, CDR2 YFSETQ. The CDR3 covers 14 residues. The germline V and J ends were trimmed by 0 bases and 6 bases, with 11 bases remaining between them. The CDR3 sequence: CASSLADGVDTQYF. The CDR3 DNA reads as TGCGCCAGCAGCTTGGCCGACGGGGTGGATACGCAGTATTTT.

The J gene is TRBJ1-2, the V gene TRBV10-2, with D tentatively TRBD1 (6 bases). The V gene lost 6 bases and the J gene lost 7 bases, with 21 bases spanning the gap. Germline values: CDR1 WSHSY, CDR2 SAAADI. This CDR3 region has 15 residues. Here the CDR3 DNA reads TGCGCCAGCAGCCTTACCCCATCAGGGGTCGGTGGCTACACCTTC. This encodes CASSLTPSGVGGYTF.

This clone showed up just a few times. The chain couples TRBV28 to TRBJ1-5; no definite D call. Per germline, CDR1 MDHEN and CDR2 SYDVKM. This CDR3 is built from 15 residues. V shed 5 bases and J shed 1 base, with 12 bases lying between them. The CDR3 bases are TGTGCCAGCAGTCTTACCGCTCAAAGCAATCAGCCCCAGCATTTT. Residues: CASSLTAQSNQPQHF. Based on the CDR3 plus reference TRBV28 and TRBJ1-5, the full variable domain is DVKVTQSSRYLVKRTGEKVFLECVQDMDHENMFWYRQDPGLGLRLIYFSYDVKMKEKGDIPEGYSVSREKKERFSLILESASTNQTSMYLCASSLTAQSNQPQHFGDGTRLSIL.

The chain recombines TRBV11-2 with TRBJ2-5; 10 positions match TRBD2. The germline gives CDR1 SGHAT, CDR2 FQNNGV. J lost 4 bases, V lost 1 base, and 6 bases had no gene match. This CDR3 is built from 16 residues. The CDR3 spells CASSLGGLAKGETQYF. The CDR3 DNA reads as TGTGCCAGCAGCTTAGGGGGACTAGCGAAGGGAGAGACCCAGTACTTC.

The CDR3 bases are TGTGCCAGCTCAAGCAAAAGTACCTACGAGCAGTACTTC. Residues: CASSSKSTYEQYF. The chain uses TRBV18 and TRBJ2-7, with unresolved D. This CDR3 spans 13 amino acids. Per germline, CDR1 KGHSH and CDR2 LQKENI. V was cut by 5 bases and J by 2 bases, with 10 bases left in between.

This chain links TRBV11-3 with TRBJ1-2, with TRBD1 identical over 8 bases. The CDR3 spans 14 residues. V dropped 5 bases and J dropped 8; count of bases not matched to a gene: 10. Per the germline V gene, CDR1 is SGHNT and CDR2 is YENEEA. The CDR3 region is CASSVRQGSEGYTF. DNA for the CDR3: TGTGCCAGCAGCGTAAGACAGGGGTCAGAAGGCTACACCTTC. The full variable domain, rest sourced from reference TRBV11-3 and TRBJ1-2, is EAGVVQSPRYKIIEKKQPVAFWCNPISGHNTLYWYLQNLGQGPELLIRYENEEAVDDSQLPKDRFSAERLKGVDSTLKIQPAELGDSAVYLCASSVRQGSEGYTFGSGTRLTVV.

This rearrangement joins TRBV5-1 to TRBJ1-1; the D gene is possibly TRBD1 (6 bases). The CDR3 totals 16 residues. Per the germline V gene, CDR1 is SGHRS and CDR2 is YFSETQ. Trimming removed 0 bases at V and 6 bases at J, with 18 bases between. The CDR3 DNA sequence: TGCGCCAGCAGCTTGGCCATGGGGGACATTAACTCTGAAGCTTTCTTT. Its translation is CASSLAMGDINSEAFF.

This clone was seen just once. V usage is TRBV28 and J usage is TRBJ1-5, with D hard to call. V lost 8 bases and J lost 0, with 14 bases in between. CDR3 length: 15 residues. CDR1 and CDR2 (germline): MDHEN, SYDVKM. The CDR3 region has the DNA TGTGCCAGCTCCTCCCCCAGAAATAGCAATCAGCCCCAGCATTTT. Residues: CASSSPRNSNQPQHF.

The chain carries TRBV7-2 and TRBJ2-1; 10 bases line up with TRBD2. After removal of 5 bases from V and 4 bases from J, the junction contained 11 bases not matched to a gene. The CDR3 runs 17 residues. CDR1 SGHTA and CDR2 FQGNSA come from the germline V gene. The CDR3 bases are TGTGCCAGCAGCCCCGAAATTCTAGCGGGGGCATACAATGAGCAGTTCTTC. This translates into CASSPEILAGAYNEQFF.

The gene calls are TRBV4-2 and TRBJ2-5; 12 bases are shared with TRBD2. The CDR3 loop spans 16 amino acids. The V segment lost 1 base and the J segment 3 bases; nucleotides outside the gene matches: 3. CDR1 is LGHNA and CDR2 is YNFKEQ in the germline V gene. The CDR3 DNA sequence: TGTGCCAGCAGCCAAGTTCTAGCGGGGGGGGAAGAGACCCAGTACTTC. Protein: CASSQVLAGGEETQYF.

This clone was observed a few times. The rearrangement links TRBV11-2 to TRBJ2-7, with unresolved D. V was trimmed by 1 base and J by 0 bases, leaving 7 bases between them. Per the germline V gene, CDR1 is SGHAT and CDR2 is FQNNGV. This CDR3 spans 14 amino acids. CDR3 region: CASSLALHSYEQYF. The CDR3 DNA is TGTGCCAGCAGCTTAGCACTACACTCCTACGAGCAGTACTTC. Together with reference TRBV11-2 and TRBJ2-7, the CDR3 gives the full variable domain: EAGVAQSPRYKIIEKRQSVAFWCNPISGHATLYWYQQILGQGPKLLIQFQNNGVVDDSQLPKDRFSAERLKGVDSTLKIQPAKLEDSAVYLCASSLALHSYEQYFGPGTRLTVT.

This clone was recorded once. This chain joins TRBV19 and TRBJ2-7, with 9 bases that match TRBD1. This CDR3 region has 14 residues. The V gene's germline CDR1 is LNHDA and CDR2 SQIVND (reference sequence). V trimming: 3 bases; J trimming: 0 bases; junction bases outside the gene matches: 0. The CDR3: CASSMTGGSYEQYF. The CDR3 nucleotides read TGTGCCAGTAGTATGACAGGGGGCTCCTACGAGCAGTACTTC.

J is TRBJ1-3 and V is TRBV5-1, with 9 bases fitting TRBD1. This CDR3 comprises 16 residues. Germline CDR1 and CDR2: SGHRS and YFSETQ. With 4 bases clipped from V and 7 bases from J, the junction kept 12 bases outside the gene matches. This CDR3 is CASSQTGTGSGNTIYF. The CDR3 region has the DNA TGCGCCAGCAGCCAGACCGGGACAGGGTCGGGGAACACCATATATTTT.

The sample holds a few counts of this clone. The genes are TRBV4-2 and TRBJ2-7; the D is unclear. V lost 5 bases and J 5 bases, leaving 10 bases between the germline ends. Germline loops: CDR1 LGHNA, CDR2 YNFKEQ. This CDR3 has 12 residues. As DNA, the CDR3 is TGTGCCAGCAGCTTTGGGGTGGACGAGCAGTACTTC. This sequence encodes CASSFGVDEQYF.

V gene TRBV18 combines with J gene TRBJ2-3; D not resolved. Trimming left V 5 bases short and J 4 bases short, with 4 bases between. CDR1 KGHSH and CDR2 LQKENI come from the germline V gene. The CDR3 runs 11 residues. CDR3 bases: TGTGCCAGCTCATACGCAGATACGCAGTATTTT. Residues: CASSYADTQYF.

This chain links TRBV4-2 with TRBJ2-3; D is unclear. V dropped 1 base and J dropped 0 bases, with 5 bases sitting between them. CDR1 and CDR2 (germline): LGHNA, YNFKEQ. This CDR3 spans 14 amino acids. The CDR3 region is CASSQGDSTDTQYF. CDR3 DNA sequence: TGTGCCAGCAGCCAAGGGGATAGCACAGATACGCAGTATTTT.

The V call is TRBV5-1, the J call TRBJ2-3; 9 positions match TRBD2. There are 18 residues in the CDR3. CDR1 SGHRS and CDR2 YFSETQ come from the germline V gene. J gave up 2 bases and V 3 bases, and 13 bases lay outside the gene matches. CDR3 in DNA: TGCGCCAGCAGCTCTGCTCCTAGCGGGGTTGCCTCCACAGATACGCAGTATTTT. Residues: CASSSAPSGVASTDTQYF.

This clone was seen more than once but under ten times. The chain employs TRBV11-2 and TRBJ2-2; perhaps TRBD1 as D (5 bases). Trimming cost V 6 bases and J 6 bases, with 11 bases left between them. The CDR3 is made up of 13 amino acids. Germline CDR1 and CDR2: SGHAT and FQNNGV. The CDR3 nucleotides are TGTGCCAGCAGGCCACAGGTTGCCGGGGAGCTGTTTTTT. Translating gives CASRPQVAGELFF.

The V gene is TRBV30, the J gene TRBJ2-2; D remains unclear. Germline CDR1 is GTSNPN and CDR2 is SVGIG (reference sequence). The V end lost 2 bases, the J end lost 5 bases, and 15 bases lay between the germline ends. The CDR3 sequence is 15 residues long. CDR3 amino acids: CAWSMGSARTGELFF. The CDR3 DNA sequence: TGTGCCTGGAGTATGGGAAGCGCGAGGACCGGGGAGCTGTTTTTT.

This sequence joins TRBV21-1 and TRBJ1-1. TRBV21-1 is reported as a pseudogene. This CDR3 region has 18 residues. CDR3 DNA: TGTGCCAGCAGCTGTCATGGGATGGACCCCCCGCCGAACACTGAAGCTTTCTTT. This codes for CASSCHGMDPPPNTEAFF.

The chain couples TRBV7-8 to TRBJ1-2; D possibly corresponds to TRBD1 (5 bases). Germline V gives CDR1 SGHVS, CDR2 FQNEAQ. Trimming left V 1 base short and J 3 bases short, with 18 bases between. CDR3 length: 17 residues. The CDR3 reads CASSLVGVLRRHYGYTF. CDR3 bases: TGTGCCAGCAGCTTAGTAGGGGTTTTGAGGCGGCACTATGGCTACACCTTC. Together with reference TRBV7-8 and TRBJ1-2, the CDR3 gives the full variable domain: GAGVSQSPRYKVAKRGQDVALRCDPISGHVSLFWYQQALGQGPEFLTYFQNEAQLDKSGLPSDRFFAERPEGSVSTLKIQRTQQEDSAVYLCASSLVGVLRRHYGYTFGSGTRLTVV.

This clone was counted a few times. The chain recombines TRBV11-2 with TRBJ1-5; possibly TRBD1 for D (5 bases). Trimming removed 5 bases at V and 5 bases at J, with 10 bases between. The CDR3 is made up of 13 amino acids. Germline V gene lookup returns CDR1 SGHAT and CDR2 FQNNGV. The DNA of the CDR3 is TGTGCCAGCAGCGCCCTGGGGGATCAGCCCCAGCATTTT. Translation: CASSALGDQPQHF.

J is TRBJ2-3 and V is TRBV18, with D possibly matching TRBD1 (5 bases). The CDR3 runs 15 residues. Trimming cost V 4 bases and J 0 bases, with 11 bases left between them. CDR1 KGHSH and CDR2 LQKENI come from the germline V gene. Here the CDR3 DNA reads TGTGCCAGCTCACGGGCAGGGCCTAGCACAGATACGCAGTATTTT. Its protein product is CASSRAGPSTDTQYF.

The chain links TRBV6-1 to TRBJ1-5; D is undetermined. The CDR3 consists of 14 residues. CDR1 MNHNS and CDR2 SASEGT come from the germline V gene. Between the trimmed V and J ends, which lost 1 base and 0 bases, there was a span of 4 bases. The CDR3 spells CASSEDGSNQPQHF. CDR3 bases: TGTGCCAGCAGTGAAGACGGTAGCAATCAGCCCCAGCATTTT.

The CDR3 DNA follows: TGTGCCAGCAGCTTGAGTGACCAAGCACTCTACGAGCAGTACTTC. Its protein product is CASSLSDQALYEQYF. The chain couples TRBV7-2 to TRBJ2-7; no definite D call. V lost 3 bases and J 3 bases, leaving 15 bases between the germline ends. The CDR3 is 15 residues long. Germline-derived CDR1 and CDR2 are SGHTA and FQGNSA.

The chain is built from TRBV5-4 and TRBJ1-1; no clear D gene. The CDR3 has 13 residues. In germline, CDR1 is SGHNT, CDR2 YYREEE (reference sequence). V was clipped by 4 bases and J by 0 bases, with 7 bases between them. Written as DNA, the CDR3 is TGTGCCAGCAGCCTCCAGATGAACACTGAAGCTTTCTTT. This translates into CASSLQMNTEAFF.